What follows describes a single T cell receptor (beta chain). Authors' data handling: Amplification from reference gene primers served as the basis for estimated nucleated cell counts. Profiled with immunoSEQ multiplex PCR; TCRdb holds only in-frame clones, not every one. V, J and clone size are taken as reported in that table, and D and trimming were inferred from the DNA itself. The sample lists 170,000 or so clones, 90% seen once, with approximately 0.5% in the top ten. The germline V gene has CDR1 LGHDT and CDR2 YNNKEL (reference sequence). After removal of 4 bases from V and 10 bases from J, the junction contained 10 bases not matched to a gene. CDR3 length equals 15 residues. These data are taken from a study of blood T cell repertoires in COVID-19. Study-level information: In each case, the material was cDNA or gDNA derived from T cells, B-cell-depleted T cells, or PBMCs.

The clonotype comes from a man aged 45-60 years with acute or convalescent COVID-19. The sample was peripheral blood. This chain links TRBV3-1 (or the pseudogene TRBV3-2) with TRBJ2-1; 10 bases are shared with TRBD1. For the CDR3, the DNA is TGTGCCAGCAGCCGTCTGGGGGACAGGGGAGGAGAGCAGTTCTTC. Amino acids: CASSRLGDRGGEQFF.